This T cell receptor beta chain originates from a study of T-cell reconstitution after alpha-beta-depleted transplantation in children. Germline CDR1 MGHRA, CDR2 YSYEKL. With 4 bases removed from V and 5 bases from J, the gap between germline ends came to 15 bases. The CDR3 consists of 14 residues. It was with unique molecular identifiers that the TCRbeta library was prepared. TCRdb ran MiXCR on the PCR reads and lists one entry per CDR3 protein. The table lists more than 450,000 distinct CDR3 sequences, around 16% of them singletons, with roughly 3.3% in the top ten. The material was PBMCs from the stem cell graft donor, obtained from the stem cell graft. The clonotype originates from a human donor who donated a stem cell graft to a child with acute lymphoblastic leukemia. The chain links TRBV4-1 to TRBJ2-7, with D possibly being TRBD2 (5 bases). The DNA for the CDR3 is TGCGCCAGCAGCCTCAAGTGGGTCGGGGACGAGCAGTACTTC. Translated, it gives CASSLKWVGDEQYF.